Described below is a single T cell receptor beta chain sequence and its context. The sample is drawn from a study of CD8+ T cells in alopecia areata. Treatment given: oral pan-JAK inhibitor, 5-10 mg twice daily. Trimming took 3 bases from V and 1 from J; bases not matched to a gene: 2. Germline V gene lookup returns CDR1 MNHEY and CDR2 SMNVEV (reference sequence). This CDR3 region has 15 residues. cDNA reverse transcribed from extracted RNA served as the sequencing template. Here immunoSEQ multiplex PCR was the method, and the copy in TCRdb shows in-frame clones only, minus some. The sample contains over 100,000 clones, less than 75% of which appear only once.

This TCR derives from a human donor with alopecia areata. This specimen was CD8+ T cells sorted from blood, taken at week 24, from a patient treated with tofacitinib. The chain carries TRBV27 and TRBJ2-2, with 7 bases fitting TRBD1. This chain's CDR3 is CASSLGQLNTGELFF. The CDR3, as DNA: TGTGCCAGCAGTTTGGGACAGTTGAACACCGGGGAGCTGTTTTTT.